This is a list of T cell receptor beta chains from one sample in a study of blood T cell repertoires in COVID-19. The method was immunoSEQ multiplex PCR; TCRdb's version includes in-frame clones alone and lacks a portion of them. The sample lists roughly 80,000 clones, around nine tenths occurring once. The sample was peripheral blood. All receptors derive from a woman aged 80 or over with active or convalescent COVID-19. Both conserved end residues are part of each CDR3. The D gene is left open where the match is weak. Size is omitted from some rows. Given values are once, few, many or a class for expanded clones.

v_call	d_call	clone_size	j_call	cdr3_aa	cdr3_nt
TRBV28	-	-	TRBJ1-2	CASLGRIGGYTF	TGTGCCAGCCTAGGCAGAATTGGTGGCTACACCTTC
TRBV5-4	TRBD2	-	TRBJ2-5	CASSLGRTSGRALETQYF	TGTGCCAGCAGCTTGGGAAGGACTAGCGGGAGGGCATTGGAGACCCAGTACTTC
TRBV11-2	-	once	TRBJ1-1	CASSTTGSGNTEAFF	TGTGCCAGCAGCACCACAGGGTCGGGAAACACTGAAGCTTTCTTT
TRBV3-1/TRBV3-2	-	-	TRBJ2-2	CASRTGEVNTGELFF	TGTGCCAGCAGAACGGGAGAGGTGAACACCGGGGAGCTGTTTTTT
TRBV7-2	TRBD2	-	TRBJ2-3	CASSYGTSGYTDTQYF	TGTGCCAGCAGCTACGGGACTAGCGGATACACAGATACGCAGTATTTT
TRBV5-1	TRBD2	-	TRBJ2-2	CATRGGDTGELFF	TGCGCTACCCGGGGGGGCGACACCGGGGAGCTGTTTTTT
TRBV5-1	-	-	TRBJ1-2	CASSYRTASTTFNYGYTF	TGCGCCAGCAGCTACCGGACAGCTTCCACTACCTTTAACTATGGCTACACCTTC
TRBV7-2	TRBD2	-	TRBJ2-3	CASSLVGAGGGTDTQYF	TGTGCCAGCAGCTTAGTTGGAGCGGGGGGGGGCACAGATACGCAGTATTTT
TRBV5-1	TRBD2	few	TRBJ2-1	CASSSNSGRAYNEQFF	TGCGCCAGCAGCTCCAATAGCGGGAGGGCCTACAATGAGCAGTTCTTC
TRBV28	TRBD1	-	TRBJ2-5	CASSFQGAGETQYF	TGTGCCAGCAGTTTCCAGGGGGCGGGGGAGACCCAGTACTTC
TRBV3-1/TRBV3-2	TRBD1	-	TRBJ2-7	CASSQDGQGSNEQYF	TGTGCCAGCAGCCAAGACGGACAGGGTTCCAACGAGCAGTACTTC
TRBV28	TRBD1	-	TRBJ2-7	CASSLGGQGAHEQYF	TGTGCCAGCAGTTTAGGAGGACAGGGGGCCCACGAGCAGTACTTC
TRBV7-2	-	once	TRBJ2-2	CASSLAGGNTGELFF	TGTGCCAGCAGCTTAGCCGGGGGGAACACCGGGGAGCTGTTTTTT
TRBV30	-	-	TRBJ1-1	CACQYLGPNTEAFF	TGTGCCTGTCAGTATTTGGGGCCGAACACTGAAGCTTTCTTT
TRBV7-2	-	-	TRBJ1-2	CASSLLSRSYGYTF	TGTGCCAGCAGCTTACTATCCAGGTCTTATGGCTACACCTTC
TRBV29-1	TRBD2	-	TRBJ2-5	CSVDRAGGGETQYF	TGCAGCGTTGACAGGGCGGGGGGAGGAGAGACCCAGTACTTC
TRBV28	TRBD2	-	TRBJ2-3	CASSRGLAGGSNTQYF	TGTGCCAGCAGCCGGGGACTAGCGGGAGGGTCAAATACGCAGTATTTT
TRBV21-1	-	-	TRBJ1-1	CASSPPRGGRGWSWMNTEAFF	TGTGCCAGCAGCCCCCCCCGGGGTGGCCGGGGGTGGTCCTGGATGAACACTGAAGCTTTCTTT
TRBV18	-	-	TRBJ2-6	CASSPPPRANVLTF	TGTGCCAGCTCACCACCACCTAGGGCCAACGTCCTGACTTTC